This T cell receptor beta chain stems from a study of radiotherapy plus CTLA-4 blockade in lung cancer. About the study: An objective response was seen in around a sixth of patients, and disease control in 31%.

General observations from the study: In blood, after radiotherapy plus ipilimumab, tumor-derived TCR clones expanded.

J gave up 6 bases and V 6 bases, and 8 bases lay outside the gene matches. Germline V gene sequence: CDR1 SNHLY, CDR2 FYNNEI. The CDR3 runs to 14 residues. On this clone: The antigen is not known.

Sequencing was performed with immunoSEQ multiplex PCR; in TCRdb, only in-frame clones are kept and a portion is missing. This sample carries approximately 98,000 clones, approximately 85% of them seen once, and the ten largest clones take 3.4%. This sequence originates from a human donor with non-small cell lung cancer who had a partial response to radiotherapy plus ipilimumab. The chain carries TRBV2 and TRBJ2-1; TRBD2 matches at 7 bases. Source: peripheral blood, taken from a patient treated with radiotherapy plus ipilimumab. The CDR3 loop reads CASRREGQGNEQFF. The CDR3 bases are TGTGCCAGCAGGAGGGAGGGGCAAGGCAATGAGCAGTTCTTC.